The 19 T cell receptor beta chains below were found in one sample sequenced in a study of shared clonotypes between healthy human individuals. Terminally differentiated effector memory CD45RA+ cells were excluded from the naive CD8 cells, which were CD45RO-negative and positively selected for CCR7. Generated by immunoSEQ multiplex PCR, the TCRdb table keeps only in-frame clones and is missing some. The table includes 2 million to 2.5 million clones, 85% to 95% detected once. The sequenced sample consisted of naive CD8+ T cells from PBMCs. The source is a man aged 18 to 29 in good health. Some clones in this sample may be carry-over from other donors' samples.

The rearrangement joins TRBV5-5 to TRBJ1-5; no definite D call. Trimming removed 3 bases at V and 2 bases at J, with 15 bases between. Germline CDR1 and CDR2: SGHKS and YYEKEE (reference sequence). This CDR3 has 16 amino acids. The CDR3 bases are TGTGCCAGCAGCTGGACTATTACCGGTGGCAATCAGCCCCAGCATTTT. Its protein product is CASSWTITGGNQPQHF.

V usage is TRBV7-3 and J usage is TRBJ2-1; D possibly corresponds to TRBD2 (6 bases). Trimming cost V 1 base and J 3 bases, with 16 bases left between them. The CDR3 runs 17 residues. The germline V gene has CDR1 SGHTA and CDR2 FQGTGA. In DNA form, the CDR3 reads TGTGCCAGCAGCTTAAGTCGACTAGAATTCCTCTACAATGAGCAGTTCTTC. This encodes CASSLSRLEFLYNEQFF.

This clone was counted a single time. The chain recombines TRBV7-8 with TRBJ2-7; unclear D gene. The CDR3 runs 16 residues. In germline, CDR1 is SGHVS, CDR2 FQNEAQ. Trimming left V 5 bases short and J 2 bases short, with 19 bases between. CDR3 in DNA: TGTGCCAGCAGCACCTATGTCGTCCCCAAGGCCTACGAGCAGTACTTC. As protein: CASSTYVVPKAYEQYF.

This clone was found a few times. The chain uses TRBV9 and TRBJ2-1; TRBD2 might be the D (6 bases). Germline V lookup: CDR1 SGDLS, CDR2 YYNGEE. V lost 3 bases, J lost 6 bases, and 13 bases lay in between. This CDR3 is built from 14 residues. The CDR3 loop is CASSGSSVLNEQFF. The CDR3 DNA reads TGTGCCAGCAGCGGGTCTAGCGTCCTCAATGAGCAGTTCTTC.

The chain has TRBV7-9 and TRBJ1-4; 8 bases are a match to TRBD1. Germline lookup yields CDR1 SEHNR and CDR2 FQNEAQ (reference sequence). This CDR3 region has 19 residues. J gave up 0 bases and V 4 bases, and 13 bases lay outside the gene matches. In DNA, the CDR3 is TGTGCCAGCAGCTCCAGGACAGGGCTGTTTGGAACAACTAATGAAAAACTGTTTTTT. It codes for CASSSRTGLFGTTNEKLFF.

With regard to this clone: Distinct nucleotide sequences in the sample also encode this CDR3. J is TRBJ2-7 and V is TRBV5-1, with D perhaps TRBD2 (6 bases). This CDR3 is built from 13 residues. Looked up from germline, CDR1 is SGHRS and CDR2 is YFSETQ. Trimming pared 3 bases from V and 1 base from J, leaving 8 bases between. As DNA, the CDR3 is TGCGCCAGCAGCTGGGGGGATTCCTACGAGCAGTACTTC. Protein: CASSWGDSYEQYF.

The CDR3 DNA is TGTGCCATCAGTGCTTCCATGACAGGTAGCACAGATACGCAGTATTTT. Protein sequence: CAISASMTGSTDTQYF. The V and J genes are TRBV10-3 and TRBJ2-3; possible D gene TRBD1, 6 bases. Germline assignment: CDR1 ENHRY and CDR2 SYGVKD. This CDR3 contains 16 residues. V lost 4 bases and J 0 bases, leaving 14 bases between the germline ends.

The CDR3 is CASSSIFWSQETQYF. The CDR3 DNA sequence: TGTGCCAGCAGTTCGATTTTCTGGAGCCAAGAGACCCAGTACTTC. J is TRBJ2-5 and V is TRBV28; D not certain. The CDR3 runs to 15 residues. Germline assignment: CDR1 MDHEN and CDR2 SYDVKM. Trimming removed 4 bases at V and 1 base at J, with 13 bases between.

This clone has only one observation. The V and J genes are TRBV29-1 and TRBJ2-7, with TRBD2 matching over 12 bases. Germline loops: CDR1 SQVTM, CDR2 ANQGSEA. The CDR3 is 15 amino acids. V lost 1 base and J lost 4; bases outside the gene matches: 5. This CDR3 reads CSVEGTSGMDYEQYF. CDR3 bases: TGCAGCGTTGAAGGGACTAGCGGGATGGATTACGAGCAGTACTTC.

The chain links TRBV14 to TRBJ1-1; possibly TRBD1 for D (5 bases). The V end lost 5 bases, the J end lost 10 bases, and 17 bases lay between the germline ends. The CDR3 has 13 amino acids. Germline-derived CDR1 and CDR2 are SGHDN and FVKESK. The CDR3 spells CASSSRQNPRAFF. The DNA for the CDR3 is TGTGCCAGCAGCTCCCGACAGAACCCCCGAGCTTTCTTT.

V usage is TRBV5-8 and J usage is TRBJ1-5; D possibly corresponds to TRBD1 (5 bases). The V and J ends lost 0 bases and 4 bases respectively, with 8 bases between them. The germline gives CDR1 SGHTS, CDR2 YDEGEE. The CDR3 is 14 residues long. In DNA form, the CDR3 reads TGTGCCAGCAGCTTGGTGGCAGGGAATCAGCCCCAGCATTTT. This sequence encodes CASSLVAGNQPQHF.

Concerning this clone itself: Other nucleotide sequences in the sample specify the same CDR3. This chain uses TRBV7-9 with TRBJ1-1; D is unresolved. The V end lost 5 bases, the J end lost 5 bases, and 9 bases lay between the germline ends. Germline V lookup: CDR1 SEHNR, CDR2 FQNEAQ (reference sequence). The CDR3 runs to 12 residues. CDR3 bases: TGTGCCAGCAGCCCGCCCTGGACTGAAGCTTTCTTT. This codes for CASSPPWTEAFF.

The chain joins TRBV27 to TRBJ2-2; D gene unclear. V was cut by 7 bases and J by 4 bases, with 7 bases left in between. This CDR3 has 12 residues. The germline V gene encodes CDR1 MNHEY and CDR2 SMNVEV (reference sequence). The CDR3 here is CASKLLTGELFF. The CDR3 DNA reads as TGTGCCAGCAAATTACTCACCGGGGAGCTGTTTTTT.

The chain is built from TRBV28 and TRBJ2-2; no clear D gene. Germline CDR1 and CDR2: MDHEN and SYDVKM. The CDR3 length is 14 residues. V was cut by 7 bases and J by 0 bases, with 9 bases left in between. The CDR3 here is CASTSFANTGELFF. The DNA for the CDR3 is TGTGCCAGCACTTCTTTCGCGAACACCGGGGAGCTGTTTTTT.

The CDR3 DNA reads TGTGCCAGCAGTTTTGCCCGGGGTTCCCCCCCTTTTGGCTACACCTTC. It codes for CASSFARGSPPFGYTF. J is TRBJ1-2 and V is TRBV28; D not certain. The V gene lost 3 bases and the J gene lost 7 bases, with 21 bases spanning the gap. The germline V gene encodes CDR1 MDHEN and CDR2 SYDVKM. The CDR3 extends over 16 amino acids.

Details on this clone: Different DNA sequences within this sample yield the same CDR3. The chain employs TRBV19 and TRBJ1-1; D unresolved. Germline CDR1 and CDR2: LNHDA and SQIVND (reference sequence). The V gene lost 1 base and the J gene lost 7 bases, with 7 bases spanning the gap. CDR3 length: 12 amino acids. CDR3 sequence: CASSIAGIEAFF. CDR3 bases: TGTGCCAGTAGTATAGCCGGGATTGAAGCTTTCTTT.

The V gene is TRBV2, the J gene TRBJ2-7; D gene unclear. Looked up from germline, CDR1 is SNHLY and CDR2 is FYNNEI. This CDR3 comprises 15 residues. Trimming took 1 base from V and 2 from J, leaving 12 bases between them. The CDR3 DNA reads TGTGCCAGCAGTGAAGGAATGGGCGCCACCTACGAGCAGTACTTC. Protein: CASSEGMGATYEQYF.

This clone occurred once. The genes are TRBV5-1 and TRBJ2-1, with 10 bases identical to TRBD2. Looked up from germline, CDR1 is SGHRS and CDR2 is YFSETQ. V shed 5 bases and J 5 bases; nucleotides not matched to a gene: 7. The CDR3 length is 15 residues. The CDR3 loop is CASRGIAGGDNEQFF. The CDR3 region has the DNA TGCGCCAGCAGGGGAATAGCGGGAGGTGACAATGAGCAGTTCTTC.

The rearrangement uses TRBV11-2 and TRBJ2-1; a possible D gene is TRBD2 (6 bases). Per germline, CDR1 SGHAT and CDR2 FQNNGV. V dropped 2 bases and J dropped 1 base, with 12 bases sitting between them. The CDR3 is made up of 16 amino acids. The CDR3 DNA is TGTGCCAGCAGCTTAATTTTTGCGGGATCCTACAATGAGCAGTTCTTC. It encodes CASSLIFAGSYNEQFF.